The 20 T cell receptor beta chains reported below all come from one sample, sequenced in a study of cytomegalovirus exposure and HLA in healthy donors. This PCR relied on a set of 60 Vbeta primers and 13 Jbeta primers. TCRdb's copy holds only in-frame clones and misses some; the assay was immunoSEQ multiplex PCR. The sample records tens of thousands of clones, around 70% being singletons. The specimen was PBMCs. These receptors all come from a woman between 45 and 60 years old in good health and CMV-seronegative.

A single count supports this clone. The chain is built from TRBV10-2 and TRBJ1-1; TRBD1 matches 11 bases. The V segment lost 5 bases and the J segment 5 bases; nucleotides outside the gene matches: 10. The CDR3 spans 16 residues. Germline V gene sequence: CDR1 WSHSY, CDR2 SAAADI. The CDR3 sequence: CASSSGTGGGWTEAFF. In nucleotides, the CDR3 is TGCGCCAGCAGTTCCGGGACAGGGGGGGGATGGACTGAAGCTTTCTTT.

The chain is built from TRBV2 and TRBJ1-4; perhaps TRBD1 as D (5 bases). Germline CDR1 SNHLY, CDR2 FYNNEI. This CDR3 comprises 14 residues. Trimming cost V 7 bases and J 6 bases, with 15 bases left between them. The CDR3 loop reads CASIRGGGDEKLFF. CDR3 sequence (DNA): TGTGCCAGCATTAGAGGTGGAGGGGATGAAAAACTGTTTTTT.

This chain links TRBV5-4 with TRBJ2-5; 7 nucleotides line up with TRBD2. From germline, CDR1 is SGHNT and CDR2 YYREEE (reference sequence). There are 14 residues in the CDR3. V was clipped by 2 bases and J by 2 bases; unmatched bases: 3. CDR3 loop: CASSFGLGQETQYF. The CDR3 DNA reads as TGTGCCAGCAGCTTTGGACTAGGGCAAGAGACCCAGTACTTC.

The rearrangement joins TRBV5-4 to TRBJ2-5; 10 bases are shared with TRBD1. The CDR3 is 17 amino acids. V was pared by 4 bases and J by 5 bases, with 14 bases of the junction left unmatched. Germline loops: CDR1 SGHNT, CDR2 YYREEE (reference sequence). The CDR3 coding sequence is TGTGCCAGCAGCCGGTGGGGACAGGGGACCACGCAGGAGACCCAGTACTTC. Amino acid sequence: CASSRWGQGTTQETQYF.

V is TRBV29-1 and J is TRBJ2-5, with 8 bases lining up with TRBD1. The CDR3 extends over 13 amino acids. CDR1 and CDR2 (germline): SQVTM, ANQGSEA. V gave up 4 bases and J gave up 5 bases; unmatched junction bases: 6. CDR3 coding DNA: TGCAGCGTTGGGGCAGGGGGCATGGAGACCCAGTACTTC. It specifies CSVGAGGMETQYF.

The chain links TRBV5-1 to TRBJ2-7; D may be TRBD2 (6 bases). Between the trimmed V and J ends, which lost 1 base and 3 bases, there was a span of 8 bases. Per the germline V gene, CDR1 is SGHRS and CDR2 is YFSETQ. This CDR3 has 13 amino acids. The CDR3 DNA sequence: TGCGCCAGCAGCTTGCCCGGGGGCTACGAGCAGTACTTC. Translation: CASSLPGGYEQYF.

The chain combines TRBV7-8 with TRBJ1-2, with D possibly matching TRBD1 (5 bases). CDR1 SGHVS and CDR2 FQNEAQ come from the germline V gene. This CDR3 has 12 residues. V was pared by 3 bases and J by 6 bases, with 8 bases between. The CDR3 DNA reads TGTGCCAGCAGCTTCAAAGGGGATGGCTACACCTTC. This encodes CASSFKGDGYTF.

In this sample, this clone turned up a few times. This sequence joins TRBV7-8 and TRBJ2-1; 8 nucleotides line up with TRBD2. V dropped 7 bases and J dropped 4; count of bases not matched to a gene: 18. Germline CDR1 SGHVS, CDR2 FQNEAQ. The length of the CDR3 is 18 residues. The CDR3 DNA follows: TGTGCCAGCACCACTTATATCCAGCGGGAGATGAAATACAATGAGCAGTTCTTC. Protein: CASTTYIQREMKYNEQFF. The full variable domain, completed using reference TRBV7-8 and TRBJ2-1, is GAGVSQSPRYKVAKRGQDVALRCDPISGHVSLFWYQQALGQGPEFLTYFQNEAQLDKSGLPSDRFFAERPEGSVSTLKIQRTQQEDSAVYLCASTTYIQREMKYNEQFFGPGTRLTVL.

J is TRBJ2-7 and V is TRBV29-1; D is undetermined. Germline CDR1 and CDR2: SQVTM and ANQGSEA. The V end lost 5 bases, the J end lost 6 bases, and 8 bases lay between the germline ends. The CDR3 runs to 10 residues. The CDR3 spells CSVMTIEQYF. CDR3 coding DNA: TGCAGCGTTATGACAATCGAGCAGTACTTC.

This clone was counted a few times. The rearrangement links TRBV27 to TRBJ1-5; possibly TRBD1 for D (5 bases). CDR1 is MNHEY, CDR2 SMNVEV, per germline (reference sequence). The CDR3 totals 14 residues. The V gene lost 0 bases and the J gene lost 3 bases, with 6 bases spanning the gap. The CDR3 spells CASSLSGVNQPQHF. In nucleotides, the CDR3 is TGTGCCAGCAGTTTATCAGGGGTCAATCAGCCCCAGCATTTT.

This chain joins TRBV25-1 and TRBJ1-1, with TRBD1 as a possible D gene (6 bases). This CDR3 is built from 13 residues. Looked up from germline, CDR1 is MGHDK and CDR2 is SYGVNS. Trimming pared 5 bases from V and 1 base from J, leaving 8 bases between. This CDR3 reads CASSLQGNTEAFF. CDR3 nucleotide sequence: TGTGCCAGCAGTTTACAGGGGAACACTGAAGCTTTCTTT.

The chain is built from TRBV15 and TRBJ2-7, with 7 bases fitting TRBD1. Looked up from germline, CDR1 is LNHNV and CDR2 is YYDKDF (reference sequence). Trimming at V came to 0 bases and at J to 5 bases, leaving 7 bases not matched to a gene. This CDR3 spans 15 amino acids. The CDR3 DNA sequence: TGTGCCACCAGCAGAGATACTTACAGGGGCAACGAGCAGTACTTC. Protein sequence: CATSRDTYRGNEQYF.

The table lists this clone with a count of one. V and J are TRBV7-9 and TRBJ2-7; 7 bases are a match to TRBD2. Germline values: CDR1 SEHNR, CDR2 FQNEAQ (reference sequence). This CDR3 has 13 residues. Trimming took 7 bases from V and 6 from J; bases not matched to a gene: 9. CDR3 protein: CASTLGGVSEQYF. The DNA of the CDR3 is TGTGCCAGCACCCTGGGGGGGGTCTCCGAGCAGTACTTC.

The rearrangement joins TRBV29-1 to TRBJ2-2; 9 nucleotides agree with TRBD2. This CDR3 comprises 15 residues. V lost 7 bases, J lost 8 bases, and 14 bases stayed unmatched. The germline CDR1 and CDR2 sequences are SQVTM and ANQGSEA. CDR3 region: CSAKGLAGPGGELFF. The CDR3, as DNA: TGCAGCGCCAAAGGGCTAGCGGGGCCCGGAGGGGAGCTGTTTTTT.

With respect to this clone: Additional DNA sequences in this sample encode the identical CDR3. This chain uses TRBV5-1 with TRBJ1-5, with TRBD1 matching 9 bases. V lost 3 bases and J lost 4; bases outside the gene matches: 2. CDR1 is SGHRS and CDR2 is YFSETQ in the germline V gene. This CDR3 contains 14 residues. The CDR3 nucleotides read TGCGCCAGCAGCTCCGGACAGGGGAATCAGCCCCAGCATTTT. Protein product: CASSSGQGNQPQHF.

The table lists this clone with a few counts. This chain connects TRBV4-2 to TRBJ2-2, with TRBD2 as a possible D gene (7 bases). V lost 1 base, J lost 3 bases, and 18 bases lay in between. The CDR3 is 18 residues long. Looked up from germline, CDR1 is LGHNA and CDR2 is YNFKEQ. CDR3 protein: CASSQGIRGGRDTGELFF. CDR3 nucleotides: TGTGCCAGCAGCCAAGGCATTAGGGGGGGGAGGGACACCGGGGAGCTGTTTTTT.

This clone has only one observation. Here the CDR3 reads CASRLDMNTEAFF. The DNA of the CDR3 is TGTGCCAGCAGGTTAGATATGAACACTGAAGCTTTCTTT. This chain joins TRBV2 and TRBJ1-1; no firm D call. CDR3 length: 13 amino acids. The ends were cut back, 6 bases at V and 0 bases at J, with 8 bases in the middle. Germline V lookup: CDR1 SNHLY, CDR2 FYNNEI.

This clone occurred a few times. The chain recombines TRBV11-2 with TRBJ2-1, with 7 nucleotides matching TRBD2. The germline V gene has CDR1 SGHAT and CDR2 FQNNGV. Trimming at V came to 1 base and at J to 3 bases, leaving 6 bases not matched to a gene. This CDR3 is 16 amino acids long. CDR3 protein: CASSLGWRGNYNEQFF. The CDR3 region has the DNA TGTGCCAGCAGCTTAGGATGGCGGGGGAACTACAATGAGCAGTTCTTC.

The rearrangement links TRBV14 to TRBJ2-1; possible D gene TRBD2, 6 bases. Germline values: CDR1 SGHDN, CDR2 FVKESK. This CDR3 spans 14 amino acids. V was clipped by 5 bases and J by 6 bases, with 14 bases between them. The CDR3 coding sequence is TGTGCCAGCAGCATAACTCGCGGGATCAATGAGCAGTTCTTC. Residues: CASSITRGINEQFF.

The chain has TRBV9 and TRBJ1-1; 7 nucleotides agree with TRBD1. The V and J ends lost 0 bases and 3 bases, in that order; junction bases with no gene match: 8. Germline V lookup: CDR1 SGDLS, CDR2 YYNGEE. The CDR3 length is 16 residues. CDR3 sequence: CASSVADDRVDTEAFF. In nucleotides, the CDR3 is TGTGCCAGCAGCGTAGCTGACGACAGGGTGGACACTGAAGCTTTCTTT.